Shown below are 16 T cell receptor beta chains from a single sample sequenced in a study of early T cells in non-severe SARS-CoV-2 infection. TCRdb re-derived calls from the 5' RACE reads in MiXCR, one entry per CDR3 protein. This sample has around 60,000 distinct CDR3 sequences, with about 10% found just once. Sequencing used whole blood, obtained at baseline. The receptors here all came from an adult who was a healthcare worker with PCR-confirmed SARS-CoV-2 infection or an uninfected control (not recorded which).

V usage is TRBV12-3 or TRBV12-4 and J usage is TRBJ1-2, with 7 bases matching TRBD1. Trimming cost V 2 bases and J 2 bases; bases outside gene matches: 2. CDR3 size: 14 residues. The CDR3 nucleotides are TGTGCCAGCAGTTTACAGGGGGTGAACTATGGCTACACCTTC. This translates into CASSLQGVNYGYTF.

V is TRBV20-1 and J is TRBJ1-3; D perhaps matches TRBD1 (6 bases). The CDR3 is 15 residues long. Germline CDR1 reads DFQATT; CDR2 reads SNEGSKA (reference sequence). Trimming left V 2 bases short and J 2 bases short, with 13 bases between. The chain's CDR3 is CSARSSGETGNTIYF. The CDR3 nucleotides are TGCAGTGCTAGAAGTTCAGGGGAAACTGGAAACACCATATATTTT.

The chain is built from TRBV12-3 or TRBV12-4 and TRBJ2-1, with 8 bases aligning to TRBD1. V dropped 6 bases and J dropped 8; count of bases not matched to a gene: 9. CDR3 size: 14 residues. CDR3 DNA sequence: TGTGCCAGCAGCGATCCGGACAGGGTCCATGAGCAGTTCTTC. It is translated as CASSDPDRVHEQFF.

This clonotype turned up a few times. The V call is TRBV18, the J call TRBJ2-3, with D tentatively TRBD2 (5 bases). Germline values: CDR1 KGHSH, CDR2 LQKENI. Trimming removed 1 base from V and 1 base from J, with 9 bases in between. The CDR3 has 15 amino acids. The CDR3 sequence is CASSPLWRGTDTQYF. In DNA form, the CDR3 reads TGTGCCAGCTCACCACTCTGGCGGGGCACAGATACGCAGTATTTT. Supplemented by reference TRBV18 and TRBJ2-3, the full variable domain reads NAGVMQNPRHLVRRRGQEARLRCSPMKGHSHVYWYRQLPEEGLKFMVYLQKENIIDESGMPKERFSAEFPKEGPSILRIQQVVRGDSAAYFCASSPLWRGTDTQYFGPGTRLTVL.

The chain employs TRBV10-3 and TRBJ2-3, with 12 bases fitting TRBD2. This CDR3 has 16 residues. With 5 bases clipped from V and 4 bases from J, the junction kept 7 bases outside the gene matches. In germline, CDR1 is ENHRY, CDR2 SYGVKD. This CDR3 is CAISSISSGGADTQYF. The CDR3, as DNA: TGTGCCATCAGTAGTATATCTAGCGGGGGGGCAGATACGCAGTATTTT.

This clonotype occurred many times. The rearrangement uses TRBV7-3 and TRBJ2-3; 14 bases are shared with TRBD2. CDR3 length: 18 amino acids. CDR1 and CDR2 from the germline V gene are SGHTA and FQGTGA. The trim removed 2 bases at V and 2 bases at J, leaving 6 bases unmatched. This chain's CDR3 is CASSLGGLAGAHTDTQYF. The CDR3, as DNA: TGTGCCAGCAGCTTAGGGGGACTAGCGGGGGCCCACACAGATACGCAGTATTTT.

Many counts were recorded for this clonotype. V usage is TRBV12-3 or TRBV12-4 and J usage is TRBJ2-7; D gene ambiguous. The CDR3 consists of 13 residues. Between the trimmed V and J ends, which lost 5 bases and 0 bases, there was a span of 8 bases. CDR3: CASSPGVSYEQYF. The CDR3 bases are TGTGCCAGCAGTCCAGGAGTCTCCTACGAGCAGTACTTC.

This clonotype was counted at least ten times. The rearrangement uses TRBV12-3 or TRBV12-4 and TRBJ1-2; weak D call: TRBD1 (5 bases). This CDR3 region has 13 residues. V gave up 3 bases and J gave up 7 bases, with 12 bases separating them. Here the CDR3 reads CASSFAGLSGYTF. As DNA, the CDR3 is TGTGCCAGCAGTTTCGCAGGGCTAAGTGGCTACACCTTC.

The chain couples TRBV7-9 to TRBJ1-1; D remains ambiguous. Trimming took 7 bases from V and 6 from J, leaving 12 bases between them. The CDR3 length is 12 residues. Germline V gene lookup returns CDR1 SEHNR and CDR2 FQNEAQ (reference sequence). The CDR3, as DNA: TGTGCCAGCAACCGAGACTCTCCTGAAGCTTTCTTT. The encoded protein is CASNRDSPEAFF.

The V gene is TRBV5-8, the J gene TRBJ2-7, with D unresolved. Germline lookup yields CDR1 SGHTS and CDR2 YDEGEE. V lost 1 base and J lost 0, with 8 bases in between. The CDR3 covers 14 residues. The CDR3 loop is CASSLNSFSYEQYF. DNA for the CDR3: TGTGCCAGCAGCTTGAACAGCTTCTCCTACGAGCAGTACTTC. Full variable domain (missing parts from reference TRBV5-8 and TRBJ2-7): EAGVTQSPTHLIKTRGQQATLRCSPISGHTSVYWYQQALGLGLQFLLWYDEGEERNRGNFPPRFSGRQFPNYSSELNVNALELEDSALYLCASSLNSFSYEQYFGPGTRLTVT.

A few counts support this clonotype. The CDR3, as DNA: TGTGCCAGCAGCCAAGGCCTGGACAGGAACACTGAAGCTTTCTTT. Protein: CASSQGLDRNTEAFF. The chain recombines TRBV3-1 with TRBJ1-1; a possible D gene is TRBD1 (6 bases). This CDR3 has 15 residues. The germline V gene encodes CDR1 LGHDT and CDR2 YNNKEL (reference sequence). V was shortened by 1 base and J by 1 base, with 10 bases between the two germline ends.

As for this clonotype: An end of the junction does not agree with germline; a read error may underlie this. The chain carries TRBV6-4 and TRBJ2-1; no clear D gene. Germline CDR1 and CDR2: MRHNA and SNTAGT. This CDR3 has 12 residues. For the CDR3, the DNA is TGTGCCAGCAGTGATTACTACAATGAGCAGCTCTTC. Protein product: CASSDYYNEQLF.

The gene calls are TRBV7-2 and TRBJ1-1; D remains unclear. This CDR3 region has 9 residues. V was trimmed by 3 bases and J by 10 bases, leaving 3 bases between them. Germline CDR1 is SGHTA and CDR2 is FQGNSA. This CDR3 reads CASSLGAFF. CDR3 in DNA: TGTGCCAGCAGCTTGGGAGCTTTCTTT.

CDR3 bases: TGCAGTGCTACTCGTCTAGCGGGGGGATTTTACAATGAGCAGTTCTTC. This codes for CSATRLAGGFYNEQFF. The chain has TRBV20-1 and TRBJ2-1; TRBD2 matches at 11 bases. The CDR3 extends over 16 amino acids. CDR1 DFQATT and CDR2 SNEGSKA come from the germline V gene (reference sequence). J was trimmed by 4 bases and V by 4 bases; bases with no gene match: 9.

The chain has TRBV7-2 and TRBJ1-5; the D gene is possibly TRBD1 (6 bases). Germline CDR1 is SGHTA and CDR2 is FQGNSA. This CDR3 is 15 amino acids long. The germline V and J ends were trimmed by 7 bases and 2 bases, with 15 bases remaining between them. DNA for the CDR3: TGTGCCAGCAAACCGATGGCAGGGGGCAATCAGCCCCAGCATTTT. Translating gives CASKPMAGGNQPQHF.

This clonotype was found many times. This chain joins TRBV11-2 and TRBJ2-1; D could derive from TRBD1 or TRBD2 (8 bases each). The CDR3 is 17 residues long. Germline V gene lookup returns CDR1 SGHAT and CDR2 FQNNGV. Trimming removed 2 bases from V and 8 bases from J, with 22 bases in between. The CDR3 DNA sequence: TGTGCCAGCAGCTTACGGGGGGGACAGGCCGGGGTCCATGAGCAGTTCTTC. This sequence encodes CASSLRGGQAGVHEQFF. The full variable domain, its missing parts supplied by reference TRBV11-2 and TRBJ2-1, is EAGVAQSPRYKIIEKRQSVAFWCNPISGHATLYWYQQILGQGPKLLIQFQNNGVVDDSQLPKDRFSAERLKGVDSTLKIQPAKLEDSAVYLCASSLRGGQAGVHEQFFGPGTRLTVL.